The present entry profiles one T cell receptor beta chain with its context. The antigen is unknown. The sample is drawn from a study of OX40 agonist ivuxolimab in advanced cancers. The study's findings and limits: Which antigen the expanded peripheral T cells recognized is unknown.

Autoimmune disease history or systemic immunosuppression led to patients being barred. Clones were sequenced by immunoSEQ multiplex PCR, and TCRdb holds only the in-frame ones, with some missing. The sample has about 51,000 clones, about 78% seen once; the top ten hold around 2%. The CDR3 is 15 residues long. Trimming removed 1 base from V and 10 bases from J; junction bases left unmatched: 5. Germline CDR1 and CDR2: SGHNT and YENEEA. This clonotype was sampled from an adult with an advanced solid tumor such as melanoma, head and neck, liver or kidney cancer. The chain couples TRBV11-3 to TRBJ2-1, with 12 bases aligning to TRBD2. This sample comprised CD4+ or CD8+ T cells sorted from blood, obtained in a trial of the OX40 agonist ivuxolimab. The CDR3 DNA reads TGTGCCAGCAGCTTAGGACTAGCGGGAGCCAAAGAGCAGTTCTTC. Encoded protein: CASSLGLAGAKEQFF.